This T cell receptor beta chain came from a study of CD8 T cells in ankylosing spondylitis. TCRdb called the 5' RACE reads again in MiXCR, with one record for every CDR3 protein. The table has roughly 86,000 distinct CDR3 sequences, around 9.4% seen once. This clonotype was seen at least ten times. The germline V gene has CDR1 SQVTM and CDR2 ANQGSEA. The CDR3 totals 13 residues. V gave up 4 bases and J gave up 4 bases, with 11 bases separating them. Sequencing input: blood, either unsorted or a sorted T cell fraction (not recorded which). The chain has TRBV29-1 and TRBJ2-1, with a tentative D call TRBD1 (5 bases). This TCR was recovered from a male donor with ankylosing spondylitis or in good health (not recorded which). CDR3 in amino acids: CSVGTSGYNEQFF. As DNA, the CDR3 is TGCAGCGTTGGGACCTCAGGGTACAATGAGCAGTTCTTC.